The sequence of this T cell receptor delta chain was determined in a study of Vδ1+ human thymocytes. Alphabeta T cells were depleted, then CD3+ Vdelta1+ Vdelta2- thymocytes were FACS-sorted. The template was reverse-transcribed extracted RNA. CDR3 amplicons came from multiplex PCR with pooled V-gene forward and constant-region reverse primers. TCRdb re-identified clones in the multiplex PCR reads via CATT. This table has around 23,000 delta-chain clones, roughly 6.7% appearing once. The CDR3 has 24 residues. Looked up from germline, CDR1 is TSWWSYY and CDR2 is QGS. V was pared by 2 bases and J by 3 bases, with 27 bases of the junction left unmatched. About this clone itself: The antigen remains unidentified.

Notes on the study in general: TRG sequences recurred across donors, whereas TRD sequences stayed essentially private. Despite high sort purity, about a fifth of thymic T cell receptor delta sequences were Vdelta2. Highly polyclonal TRG and TRD repertoires with Gaussian CDR3 length distributions appeared in thymus. Bulk data may be misread because of unexpected Vdelta2 sequences.

This chain uses TRDV1 with TRDJ1; TRDD3 matches 13 bases. This TCR came from a girl under three years old who had congenital heart surgery. The sample comprised Vdelta1+ gamma-delta thymocytes from the thymus. The subset was: FACS-sorted CD3+ TCRalphabeta- TCRVdelta1+ TCRVdelta2- thymocytes. The CDR3 spells CALGEVFPEGRILGDTPDADKLIF. The CDR3 nucleotides read TGTGCTCTTGGGGAAGTTTTCCCGGAAGGTAGGATACTGGGGGATACGCCGGACGCCGATAAACTCATCTTT.